The clone carrying this T cell receptor (beta chain) turned up a few times. This sample stems from a study of cytomegalovirus exposure and HLA in healthy donors. As for the study in general: Some 85 million unique TCRs, all from HLA-typed donors, were included in an early release of the data.

These donors counted as nominally healthy when sampled, but unrecorded immune exposures were likely. Looked up from germline, CDR1 is SGHKS and CDR2 is YYEKEE (reference sequence). The trim removed 6 bases at V and 2 bases at J, leaving 7 bases unmatched. The CDR3 spans 14 residues. The primer mix had 60 Vbeta and 13 Jbeta primers. Methods used by the authors: Among the unique TCR beta chains that a later analysis counted, around 72 million in all, roughly 11 million were shared. Sequenced by immunoSEQ multiplex PCR; TCRdb stores in-frame clones only, minus some. The V and J calls and clone size are taken from that table; D and trimming were inferred from the DNA. The repertoire consists of about 120,000 clones, with approximately 9.4% occurring once and the leading ten covering less than 4%.

The genes are TRBV5-5 and TRBJ1-1; 7 bases map to TRBD1. This TCR was recovered from a man between 25 and 39 years old in good health and CMV-seronegative. Sequencing was done on a sample of PBMCs. CDR3 sequence: CASTSGGENTEAFF. Here the CDR3 DNA reads TGTGCCAGCACTTCAGGGGGAGAAAACACTGAAGCTTTCTTT.